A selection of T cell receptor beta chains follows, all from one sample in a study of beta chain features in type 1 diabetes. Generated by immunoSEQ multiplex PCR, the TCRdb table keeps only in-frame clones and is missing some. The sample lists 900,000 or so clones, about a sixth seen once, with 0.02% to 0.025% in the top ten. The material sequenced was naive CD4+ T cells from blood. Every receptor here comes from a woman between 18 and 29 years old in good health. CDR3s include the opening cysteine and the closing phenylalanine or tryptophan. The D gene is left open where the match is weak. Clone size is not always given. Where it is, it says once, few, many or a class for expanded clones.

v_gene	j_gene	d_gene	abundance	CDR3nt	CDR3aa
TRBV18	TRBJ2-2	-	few	TGTGCCAGCTCACCCCCCAGGGACACCGGGGAGCTGTTTTTT	CASSPPRDTGELFF
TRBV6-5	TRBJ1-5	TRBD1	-	TGTGCCAGCAGTCCTCGACAGGGTAATCAGCCCCAGCATTTT	CASSPRQGNQPQHF
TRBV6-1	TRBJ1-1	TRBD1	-	TGTGCCAGCAGCGACAGGGCCTGGTCTGAAGCTTTCTTT	CASSDRAWSEAFF
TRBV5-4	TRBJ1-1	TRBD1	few	TGTGCCAGCAGCACAGGGGGCTCGGTGAACACTGAAGCTTTCTTT	CASSTGGSVNTEAFF
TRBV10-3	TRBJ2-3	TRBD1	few	TGTGCCATCAGTTTAGCCGCGGACAGGCCCAGCACAGATACGCAGTATTTT	CAISLAADRPSTDTQYF
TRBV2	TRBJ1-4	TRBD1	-	TGTGCCAGCTCCGGGACAGTCAACAGAAATGAAAAACTGTTTTTT	CASSGTVNRNEKLFF
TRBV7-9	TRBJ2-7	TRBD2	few	TGTGCCAGCAGCCCCCGGGATGCGGGAGGAAACTACGAGCAGTACTTC	CASSPRDAGGNYEQYF
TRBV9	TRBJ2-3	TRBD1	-	TGTGCCAGCAGCGTAGGACAGGGGGAGTGGGATACGCAGTATTTT	CASSVGQGEWDTQYF
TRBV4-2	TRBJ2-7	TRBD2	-	TGTGCCAGCAGCCAAGGACTAGCGAACCCCTACGAGCAGTACTTC	CASSQGLANPYEQYF
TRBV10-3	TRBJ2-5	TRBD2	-	TGTGCCATCAGTAGTATTAGCGGGAGCCAAGAGACCCAGTACTTC	CAISSISGSQETQYF
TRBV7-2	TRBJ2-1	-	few	TGTGCCAGCAGTTCCTCCAGTCGCCATGAGCAGTTCTTC	CASSSSSRHEQFF
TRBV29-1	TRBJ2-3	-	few	TGCAGCGTTGAAACAGGTGGGACGGATACGCAGTATTTT	CSVETGGTDTQYF
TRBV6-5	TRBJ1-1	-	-	TGTGCCAGCAATGATCCAGGGCCGGCCACTGAAGCTTTCTTT	CASNDPGPATEAFF
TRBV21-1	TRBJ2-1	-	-	TGTGCCAGCATTAGGAGCGGGAGCGATGAGCAGTTCTTC	CASIRSGSDEQFF
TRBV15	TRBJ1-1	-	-	TGTGCCACCAGCAGAGACTGGGCCGCGGGGGCAAAGAACACTGAAGCTTTCTTT	CATSRDWAAGAKNTEAFF
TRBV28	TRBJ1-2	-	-	TGTGCCAGCAGTTTTGCAGGGGCTAACTATGGCTACACCTTC	CASSFAGANYGYTF
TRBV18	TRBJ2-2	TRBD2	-	TGTGCCAGCTCGCGGACTAGCCGAGACACCGGGGAGCTGTTTTTT	CASSRTSRDTGELFF
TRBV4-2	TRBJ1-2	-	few	TGTGCCAGCAGCCAAGCTAACTCGGACAGACGTTATGGCTACACCTTC	CASSQANSDRRYGYTF
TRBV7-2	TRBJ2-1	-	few	TGTGCCAGCAGCTTAGTGATGAGCTCCTACAATGAGCAGTTCTTC	CASSLVMSSYNEQFF
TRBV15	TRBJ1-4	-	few	TGTGCCACCAGCAGAGGAGGGTTTGAAAAACTGTTTTTT	CATSRGGFEKLFF
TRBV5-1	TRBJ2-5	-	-	TGCGCCAGCAGCTTCAAGGGCCCAGGAGAGACCCAGTACTTC	CASSFKGPGETQYF
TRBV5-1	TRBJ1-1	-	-	TGCGCCAGCAGCCCTCTGGGAGGGGTGGACACTGAAGCTTTCTTT	CASSPLGGVDTEAFF
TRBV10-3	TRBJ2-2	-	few	TGTGCCATCAGCGATGGCCGGACGGGAAGCACCGGGGAGCTGTTTTTT	CAISDGRTGSTGELFF
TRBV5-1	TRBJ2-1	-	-	TGCGCCAGCAGCTTGGGACGGGATATGGGTGAGCAGTTCTTC	CASSLGRDMGEQFF
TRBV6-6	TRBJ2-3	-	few	TGTGCCAGCAGTTGGGAGGCTATAGATACGCAGTATTTT	CASSWEAIDTQYF
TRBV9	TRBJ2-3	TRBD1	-	TGTGCCAGCAGTACCGGACAGGGTACAGATACGCAGTATTTT	CASSTGQGTDTQYF
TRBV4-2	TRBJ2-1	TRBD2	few	TGTGCCAGCAGCCAAGGGCTAGCGGGACACAATGAGCAGTTCTTC	CASSQGLAGHNEQFF
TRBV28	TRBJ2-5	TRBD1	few	TGTGCCAGCAGGAGCAGGGGGCTCACGGAGACCCAGTACTTC	CASRSRGLTETQYF
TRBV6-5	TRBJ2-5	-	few	TGTGCCAGCAGTACGGGATCCCGTGAGACCCAGTACTTC	CASSTGSRETQYF
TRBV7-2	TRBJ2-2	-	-	TGTGCCAGCAGCTTAGTTTCAGTCAGCACCGGGGAGCTGTTTTTT	CASSLVSVSTGELFF
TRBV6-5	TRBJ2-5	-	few	TGTGCCAGCAGTCAAACCGGAGAGACCCAGTACTTC	CASSQTGETQYF
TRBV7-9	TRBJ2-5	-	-	TGTGCCAGCAGCTTAGTGGGGCAAGAGACCCAGTACTTC	CASSLVGQETQYF
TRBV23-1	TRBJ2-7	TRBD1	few	TGCGCCAGCAGTCAATCGCTCACGGGACAGCTTAACGAACTGGGCGAGCAGTACTTC	CASSQSLTGQLNELGEQYF
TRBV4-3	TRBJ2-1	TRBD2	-	TGCGCCAGCAGGTCGGGACTAGCGAAGGATGAGCAGTTCTTC	CASRSGLAKDEQFF
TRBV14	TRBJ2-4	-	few	TGTGCCAGCAGCCAAGAAATCATCGGTAGGGTATCGGACTTAGCCAAAAACATTCAGTACTTC	CASSQEIIGRVSDLAKNIQYF
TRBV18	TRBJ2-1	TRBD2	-	TGTGCCAGCTCACCACCGAACCGGGAGGTGGGCAATGAGCAGTTCTTC	CASSPPNREVGNEQFF
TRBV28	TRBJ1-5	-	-	TGTGCCAGCAGTTTACGGACAGCCACCAATCAGCCCCAGCATTTT	CASSLRTATNQPQHF
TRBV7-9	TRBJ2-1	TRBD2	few	TGTGCCAGCAGCCAGACTAGCGGGAGAAACAATGAGCAGTTCTTC	CASSQTSGRNNEQFF
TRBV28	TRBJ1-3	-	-	TGTGCCAGCAGGGAAGATGGAAACACCATATATTTT	CASREDGNTIYF
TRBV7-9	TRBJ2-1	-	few	TGTGCCAGCAGCCTACAGATTGACAATGAGCAGTTCTTC	CASSLQIDNEQFF
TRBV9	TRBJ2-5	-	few	TGTGCCAGCAGCGTAGGGCCTGCGCCAGAAGAGACCCAGTACTTC	CASSVGPAPEETQYF
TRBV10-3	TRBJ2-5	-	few	TGTGCCAGCAGCGACCTTCAGGCGGCAGAGACCCAGTACTTC	CASSDLQAAETQYF
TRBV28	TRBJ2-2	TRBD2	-	TGTGCCAGCCAAGCGGGAGCGGTCACCGGGGAGCTGTTTTTT	CASQAGAVTGELFF
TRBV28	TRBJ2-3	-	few	TGTGCCAGCAGGAGGGACTCCCCGGGAGATACGCAGTATTTT	CASRRDSPGDTQYF
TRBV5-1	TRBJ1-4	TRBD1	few	TGCGCCAGCAGCTTGAGGCCAGGGGGCCCGTCAGGGCTGTTTTTT	CASSLRPGGPSGLFF
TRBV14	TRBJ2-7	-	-	TGTGCCAGCAGCCTCACTAGATCCTACGAGCAGTACTTC	CASSLTRSYEQYF
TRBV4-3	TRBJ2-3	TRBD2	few	TGCGCCAGCAGCCAAGGTTTGACTAGCGGGACCGCAGATACGCAGTATTTT	CASSQGLTSGTADTQYF
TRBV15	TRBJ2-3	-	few	TGTGCCACCAGCAGAGGCCCCACCCATACAGATACGCAGTATTTT	CATSRGPTHTDTQYF
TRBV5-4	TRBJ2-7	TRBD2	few	TGTGCCAGCAGCTCAGGGACTAGCGGGAGGTACGAGCAGTACTTC	CASSSGTSGRYEQYF
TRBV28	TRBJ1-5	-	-	TGTGCCAGCAGCACAAAACAGGGAGGTGGGCATCAGCCCCAGCATTTT	CASSTKQGGGHQPQHF
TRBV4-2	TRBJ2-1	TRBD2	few	TGTGCCAGCAGCCAAGCAAGCGGGAAGGGTCTTGGCAATGAGCAGTTCTTC	CASSQASGKGLGNEQFF
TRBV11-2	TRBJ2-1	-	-	TGTGCCAGCAGCTTAGCGACAGGTTACAATGAGCAGTTCTTC	CASSLATGYNEQFF
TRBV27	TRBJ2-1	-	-	TGTGCCAGCAGTTTGGGACTCCTCCCCTACAATGAGCAGTTCTTC	CASSLGLLPYNEQFF
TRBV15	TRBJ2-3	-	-	TGTGCCACCAGCAGAGTCGGAACCACAGATACGCAGTATTTT	CATSRVGTTDTQYF
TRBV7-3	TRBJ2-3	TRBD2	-	TGTGCCAGCAGCCCGACCCTGCGGACTAGCGGGAGTGAAGATACGCAGTATTTT	CASSPTLRTSGSEDTQYF
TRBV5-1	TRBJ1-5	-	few	TGCGCCAGCCCGCGGGCCCGGGATCAGCCCCAGCATTTT	CASPRARDQPQHF
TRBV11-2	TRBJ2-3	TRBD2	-	TGTGCCAGCAGCTTAGAACGAATCGGGAGGACAGATACGCAGTATTTT	CASSLERIGRTDTQYF
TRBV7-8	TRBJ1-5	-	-	TGTGCCAGCAGCATACAGGGAGGTCAGCCCCAGCATTTT	CASSIQGGQPQHF
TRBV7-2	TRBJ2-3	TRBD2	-	TGTGCCAGCAGCCCCCATAGCGGGAGCCCCTCAGATACGCAGTATTTT	CASSPHSGSPSDTQYF